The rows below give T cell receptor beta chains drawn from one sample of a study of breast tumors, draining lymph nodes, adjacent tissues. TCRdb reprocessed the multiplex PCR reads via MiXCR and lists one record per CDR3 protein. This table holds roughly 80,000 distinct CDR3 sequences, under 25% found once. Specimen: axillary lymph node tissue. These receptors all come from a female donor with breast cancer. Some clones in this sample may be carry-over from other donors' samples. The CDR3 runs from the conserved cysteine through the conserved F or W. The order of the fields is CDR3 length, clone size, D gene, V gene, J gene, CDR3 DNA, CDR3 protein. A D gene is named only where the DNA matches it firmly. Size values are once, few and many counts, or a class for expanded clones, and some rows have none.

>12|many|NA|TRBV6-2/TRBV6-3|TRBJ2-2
TGTGCCAGCAGTGGGGATTCGAGTCGACTGTTTTTT
CASSGDSSRLFF
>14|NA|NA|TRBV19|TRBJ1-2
TGTGCCAGTAGCATACCCACAGGAAACTATGGCTACACCTTC
CASSIPTGNYGYTF
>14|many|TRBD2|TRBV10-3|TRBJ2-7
TGTGCCATCAGAATCTCGGCGGGAGGGGACGAGCAGTACTTC
CAIRISAGGDEQYF
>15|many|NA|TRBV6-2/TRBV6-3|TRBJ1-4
TGTGCCAGCAGGCCCCGGCGAGCAACTAATGAAAAACTGTTTTTT
CASRPRRATNEKLFF
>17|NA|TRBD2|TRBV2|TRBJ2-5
TGTGCCAGCAGCCAGTCCGGACTAGCGGGAGGGGGGGAGACCCAGTACTTC
CASSQSGLAGGGETQYF
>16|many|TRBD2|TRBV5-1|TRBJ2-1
TGCGCCAGCAGCCCAGACGGACTAGCGGGATACAATGAGCAGTTCTTC
CASSPDGLAGYNEQFF
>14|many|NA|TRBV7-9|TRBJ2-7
TGTGCCAGCAGCTTCGACGTCAGCTCCTACGAGCAGTACTTC
CASSFDVSSYEQYF
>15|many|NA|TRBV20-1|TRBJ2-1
TGCAGTGCTAGAGACTTCGGGACGGAGTACAATGAGCAGTTCTTC
CSARDFGTEYNEQFF
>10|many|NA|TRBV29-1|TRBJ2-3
TGCAGCGTTCGGAGAGATACGCAGTATTTT
CSVRRDTQYF
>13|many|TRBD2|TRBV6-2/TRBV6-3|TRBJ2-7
TGTGCCAGCACTGATTGGGGGGGATACGAGCAGTACTTC
CASTDWGGYEQYF
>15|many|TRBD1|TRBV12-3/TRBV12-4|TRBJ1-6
TGTGCCAGCAGTCTAACGGGACAGTATAATTCACCCCTCCACTTT
CASSLTGQYNSPLHF
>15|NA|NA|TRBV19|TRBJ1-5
TGTGCCAGTCGTCAGGGGCTTAGGGGCAATCAGCCCCAGCATTTT
CASRQGLRGNQPQHF
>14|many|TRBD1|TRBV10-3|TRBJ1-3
TGTGCCACGGGGGGGACAGGGCCTGGAAACACCATATATTTT
CATGGTGPGNTIYF
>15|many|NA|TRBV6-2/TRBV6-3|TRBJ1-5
TGTGCCAGCACCCAGGAGGGTCTTGGCAATCAGCCCCAGCATTTT
CASTQEGLGNQPQHF
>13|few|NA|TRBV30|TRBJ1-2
TGTGCCTGGAGTGCGCTCACTAACTATGGCTACACCTTC
CAWSALTNYGYTF
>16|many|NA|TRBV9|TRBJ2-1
TGTGCCAGCAGCCCCCAGGGGGGAGGGGGGGGTGATGAGCAGTTCTTC
CASSPQGGGGGDEQFF
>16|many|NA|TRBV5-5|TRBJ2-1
TGTGCCAGCAGCATAGTAGCGGCAAGCTCCTACAATGAGCAGTTCTTC
CASSIVAASSYNEQFF
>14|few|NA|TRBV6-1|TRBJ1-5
TGTGCCAGCAGTGAAAGGACAGACAATCAGCCCCAGCATTTT
CASSERTDNQPQHF
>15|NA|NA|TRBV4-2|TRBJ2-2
TGTGCCAGCAGCCAAGAAATTGTCCCAGAGCGGGAGCTGTTTTTT
CASSQEIVPERELFF
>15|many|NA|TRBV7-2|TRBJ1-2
TGTGCCAGCAGCTCGCGCATCGACAGGAACTATGGCTACACCTTC
CASSSRIDRNYGYTF
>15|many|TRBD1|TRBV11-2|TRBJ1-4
TGTGCCAGCAGCCCCCTGACAGGGTCTAATGAAAAACTGTTTTTT
CASSPLTGSNEKLFF
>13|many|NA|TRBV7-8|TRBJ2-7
TGTGCCAGCCGACCCGAGAGGAGGGCCGAGCAGTACTTC
CASRPERRAEQYF
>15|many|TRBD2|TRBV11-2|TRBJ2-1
TGTGCCAGCAGCTTAGAAGGTAGTAGCGGGAGAAGTCAGTTCTTC
CASSLEGSSGRSQFF
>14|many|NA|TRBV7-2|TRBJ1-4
TGTGCCAGCAGCCAACAGGCAACTAATGAAAAACTGTTTTTT
CASSQQATNEKLFF
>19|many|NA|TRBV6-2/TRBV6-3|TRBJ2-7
TGTGCCAGCAGTTACTCCCTGCCCCCCCGGGGACGGCTAAGCTACGAGCAGTACTTC
CASSYSLPPRGRLSYEQYF
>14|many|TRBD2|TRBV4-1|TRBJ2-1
TGCGCCAGCAGCCAAGCTAGCGGGAGCAATGAGCAGTTCTTC
CASSQASGSNEQFF
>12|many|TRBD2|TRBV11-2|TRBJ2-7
TGTGCCAGCAGCTGGGAGGGCTACGAGCAGTACTTC
CASSWEGYEQYF
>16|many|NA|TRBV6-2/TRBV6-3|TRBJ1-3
TGTGCCAGCAGTACGAGATTAACGGGCTCTGGAAACACCATATATTTT
CASSTRLTGSGNTIYF
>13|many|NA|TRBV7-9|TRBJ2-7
TGTGCCAGCAGCTACGGACAGCGCTACGAGCAGTACTTC
CASSYGQRYEQYF
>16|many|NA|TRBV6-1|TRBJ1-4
TGTGCCAGCAGTGGTTCCTCCCGTGCAACTAATGAAAAACTGTTTTTT
CASSGSSRATNEKLFF